These 24 T cell receptor beta chains were sequenced from one sample in a study of regulatory T cells in long-lasting Graves disease. Construction of the TCR beta libraries employed iRepertoire HTBI primers in conjunction with Arm-PCR of CDR3 regions. TCRdb reprocessed the multiplex PCR reads with MiXCR, giving one entry per CDR3 protein. Here the sample spans 700,000 or so distinct CDR3 sequences, 30% being singletons. Stated time point: persistent/refractory GD, antithyroid drugs over 5 years with positive TRAb. The authors made the TCR library using RNA they extracted from PBMCs. The material sequenced was peripheral blood mononuclear cells (PBMCs), taken when the disease was refractory, from a patient treated with antithyroid drugs. The receptors come from a female donor with Graves disease.

The chain couples TRBV29-1 to TRBJ1-1; no clear D gene. CDR3 length equals 13 residues. Between the trimmed V and J ends, which lost 3 bases and 3 bases, there was a span of 11 bases. Germline V CDR1 and CDR2: SQVTM, ANQGSEA. This chain's CDR3 is CSVDRGRDTEAFF. CDR3 in DNA: TGCAGCGTTGATCGGGGTAGGGACACTGAAGCTTTCTTT.

The genes are TRBV2 and TRBJ2-7; D gene uncertain. The germline V gene has CDR1 SNHLY and CDR2 FYNNEI. The CDR3 spans 12 residues. V dropped 8 bases and J dropped 0 bases, with 8 bases sitting between them. CDR3 DNA sequence: TGTGCCAGCCTTGCACCCTCCTACGAGCAGTACTTC. Protein sequence: CASLAPSYEQYF.

In its sample, this clonotype was seen many times. This rearrangement joins TRBV2 to TRBJ1-2; D gene uncertain. V was cut by 0 bases and J by 3 bases, with 2 bases left in between. This CDR3 has 12 residues. The germline gives CDR1 SNHLY, CDR2 FYNNEI. CDR3 in DNA: TGTGCCAGCAGTGAAGCGGACTATGGCTACACCTTC. Protein product: CASSEADYGYTF. Looking up the rest from reference TRBV2 and TRBJ1-2 gives the full variable domain: EPEVTQTPSHQVTQMGQEVILRCVPISNHLYFYWYRQILGQKVEFLVSFYNNEISEKSEIFDDQFSVERPDGSNFTLKIRSTKLEDSAMYFCASSEADYGYTFGSGTRLTVV.

This chain links TRBV5-1 with TRBJ1-2; D is uncertain. V was shortened by 0 bases and J by 7 bases, with 13 bases between the two germline ends. The CDR3 runs to 14 residues. The germline gives CDR1 SGHRS, CDR2 YFSETQ. CDR3 loop: CASSLGSVNGGYTF. CDR3 in DNA: TGCGCCAGCAGCTTGGGGAGCGTTAATGGTGGCTACACCTTC.

This clonotype turned up a few times. V usage is TRBV2 and J usage is TRBJ1-5; D is unresolved. The CDR3 consists of 14 residues. Germline V gives CDR1 SNHLY, CDR2 FYNNEI. V lost 7 bases and J lost 2, with 12 bases in between. CDR3 protein: CASKLGWGNQPQHF. As DNA, the CDR3 is TGTGCCAGCAAGCTGGGATGGGGCAATCAGCCCCAGCATTTT.

This clonotype has more than one count but fewer than ten. The V and J genes are TRBV12-3 or TRBV12-4 and TRBJ2-5; TRBD2 is a possible D gene (6 bases). V was trimmed by 6 bases and J by 10 bases, leaving 30 bases between them. There are 17 residues in the CDR3. The DNA for the CDR3 is TGTGCCAGCAGCTTCGACTCCGGGACGGAGGGGTCGGGGATCCAGTACTTC. This translates into CASSFDSGTEGSGIQYF.

The chain couples TRBV20-1 to TRBJ2-6, with 9 bases aligning to TRBD1. Per germline, CDR1 DFQATT and CDR2 SNEGSKA (reference sequence). This CDR3 spans 16 amino acids. V shed 5 bases, J shed 0 bases, and the junction held 5 bases outside the gene matches. The CDR3 coding sequence is TGCAGTGCTCGGGGACAGGGAAGCTCTGGGGCCAACGTCCTGACTTTC. It specifies CSARGQGSSGANVLTF.

The rearrangement links TRBV11-2 to TRBJ1-4; perhaps TRBD1 as D (5 bases). Between the trimmed V and J ends, which lost 5 bases and 7 bases, there was a span of 17 bases. Germline lookup yields CDR1 SGHAT and CDR2 FQNNGV. The CDR3 consists of 15 residues. The CDR3, as DNA: TGTGCCAGCAGCGTATCGGCCTTAAGGGGTGAAAAACTGTTTTTT. Protein product: CASSVSALRGEKLFF.

The chain is built from TRBV29-1 and TRBJ1-1; 8 bases match TRBD1. Germline loops: CDR1 SQVTM, CDR2 ANQGSEA. The CDR3 spans 13 residues. Trimming cost V 8 bases and J 3 bases; bases outside gene matches: 8. This CDR3 is CSHKGQVDTEAFF. CDR3 DNA sequence: TGCAGCCATAAGGGACAGGTAGACACTGAAGCTTTCTTT.

The DNA of the CDR3 is TGTGCCAGCAGTTTCACAGGGTCCACCTATGGCTACACCTTC. Translation: CASSFTGSTYGYTF. The V gene is TRBV28, the J gene TRBJ1-2; D possibly corresponds to TRBD1 (6 bases). This CDR3 comprises 14 residues. V lost 3 bases to trimming and J lost 4 bases, with 12 bases between them. The germline V gene encodes CDR1 MDHEN and CDR2 SYDVKM.

This chain connects TRBV27 to TRBJ1-2; D is possibly TRBD1 (5 bases). Per germline, CDR1 MNHEY and CDR2 SMNVEV (reference sequence). The length of the CDR3 is 13 residues. V dropped 3 bases and J dropped 7 bases, with 12 bases sitting between them. The CDR3 DNA sequence: TGTGCCAGCAGTTTTGGGGGAAGGGCTGGCTACACCTTC. Amino acid sequence: CASSFGGRAGYTF.

This clonotype was counted only a few times. The chain is built from TRBV6-5 and TRBJ1-4; D is undetermined. Looked up from germline, CDR1 is MNHEY and CDR2 is SVGAGI. The germline V and J ends were trimmed by 0 bases and 7 bases, with 12 bases remaining between them. The CDR3 extends over 15 amino acids. CDR3 in DNA: TGTGCCAGCAGTTACTCGAGTCCAATGGGTGAAAAACTGTTTTTT. This gives the protein CASSYSSPMGEKLFF.

This clonotype was observed a few times. This chain links TRBV20-1 with TRBJ1-1, with 7 bases identical to TRBD1. The CDR3 has 15 amino acids. V shed 4 bases and J 4 bases; nucleotides not matched to a gene: 12. In germline, CDR1 is DFQATT, CDR2 SNEGSKA (reference sequence). The CDR3: CSATTQGKGGTEAFF. CDR3 nucleotides: TGCAGTGCTACAACACAGGGGAAGGGCGGCACTGAAGCTTTCTTT.

This rearrangement joins TRBV27 to TRBJ1-6; D is unclear. The germline V gene encodes CDR1 MNHEY and CDR2 SMNVEV (reference sequence). The CDR3 loop spans 14 amino acids. The V gene lost 7 bases and the J gene lost 6 bases, with 13 bases spanning the gap. CDR3 amino acids: CASTSYPFNSPLHF. The CDR3 region has the DNA TGTGCCAGCACGTCGTACCCATTTAATTCACCCCTCCACTTT.

CDR3 loop: CSAAGTSGSLSSYEQYF. The DNA for the CDR3 is TGCAGTGCGGCCGGGACTAGCGGGAGCCTCAGCTCCTACGAGCAGTACTTC. The V call is TRBV20-1, the J call TRBJ2-7, with 14 bases matching TRBD2. CDR3 length: 17 residues. Germline V lookup: CDR1 DFQATT, CDR2 SNEGSKA (reference sequence). J was trimmed by 0 bases and V by 6 bases; bases with no gene match: 10.

This clonotype was observed a handful of times. This rearrangement joins TRBV6-5 to TRBJ1-5; no reliable D call. The CDR3 is 13 amino acids. From germline, CDR1 is MNHEY and CDR2 SVGAGI. V lost 2 bases and J 7 bases, leaving 9 bases between the germline ends. The CDR3 is CASSYALRQPQHF. The CDR3 DNA reads TGTGCCAGCAGTTACGCACTCCGGCAGCCCCAGCATTTT.

This clonotype came up many times. The V gene is TRBV11-2, the J gene TRBJ1-2; 9 bases map to TRBD1. From germline, CDR1 is SGHAT and CDR2 FQNNGV. V trimming: 3 bases; J trimming: 5 bases; junction bases outside the gene matches: 16. The CDR3 extends over 18 amino acids. CDR3 protein: CASSFRPPTGTGNYGYTF. CDR3 coding DNA: TGTGCCAGCAGCTTCCGACCCCCCACCGGGACAGGGAATTATGGCTACACCTTC. The variable domain in full, completed from reference TRBV11-2 and TRBJ1-2, reads EAGVAQSPRYKIIEKRQSVAFWCNPISGHATLYWYQQILGQGPKLLIQFQNNGVVDDSQLPKDRFSAERLKGVDSTLKIQPAKLEDSAVYLCASSFRPPTGTGNYGYTFGSGTRLTVV.

V gene TRBV12-3 or TRBV12-4 combines with J gene TRBJ2-2; D ambiguous. The CDR3 spans 13 residues. V shed 3 bases and J shed 7 bases, with 9 bases lying between them. In nucleotides, the CDR3 is TGTGCCAGCAGTTTGGTCGCGGACGGGGAGCTGTTTTTT. This sequence encodes CASSLVADGELFF.

This chain joins TRBV10-3 and TRBJ2-2; 8 bases fit TRBD1. The CDR3 is made up of 14 amino acids. CDR1 and CDR2 from the germline V gene are ENHRY and SYGVKD. The V gene end was trimmed by 7 bases and the J gene end by 6 bases; junction bases not matched to a gene: 7. Written as DNA, the CDR3 is TGTGCCATCACCTCGGACAGGGTCCCCGGGGAGCTGTTTTTT. Residues: CAITSDRVPGELFF.

This clonotype has only a few counts. The rearrangement uses TRBV5-1 and TRBJ1-4; 9 bases line up with TRBD1. In germline, CDR1 is SGHRS, CDR2 YFSETQ. Unmatched junction bases numbered 2, after V lost 5 bases and J lost 6 bases. The CDR3 loop spans 13 amino acids. In nucleotides, the CDR3 is TGCGCCAGCAGGTGGACAGGGGATGAAAAACTGTTTTTT. This gives the protein CASRWTGDEKLFF. Drawing the rest from reference TRBV5-1 and TRBJ1-4, the complete variable domain is KAGVTQTPRYLIKTRGQQVTLSCSPISGHRSVSWYQQTPGQGLQFLFEYFSETQRNKGNFPGRFSGRQFSNSRSEMNVSTLELGDSALYLCASRWTGDEKLFFGSGTQLSVL.

This clonotype was detected a few times. This chain links TRBV28 with TRBJ1-4; TRBD1 agrees at 7 bases. Germline V gene lookup returns CDR1 MDHEN and CDR2 SYDVKM. The junction had 11 bases not matched to a gene; V was cut back by 5 bases and J by 14 bases. This CDR3 contains 13 residues. The CDR3 DNA sequence: TGTGCCAGCAGTCCAGCTAATGACAGGGATCTGTTTTTT. Its protein product is CASSPANDRDLFF.

This clonotype has just a few counts. V is TRBV19 and J is TRBJ2-7; 8 bases line up with TRBD2. Germline V gives CDR1 LNHDA, CDR2 SQIVND (reference sequence). The CDR3 is 14 amino acids. V shed 6 bases, J shed 7 bases, and the junction held 11 bases outside the gene matches. This chain's CDR3 is CASRPDGTRGEQYF. The DNA for the CDR3 is TGTGCCAGTAGACCAGATGGGACTAGGGGTGAGCAGTACTTC. Using reference TRBV19 and TRBJ2-7 for the parts outside the CDR3, the full variable domain is DGGITQSPKYLFRKEGQNVTLSCEQNLNHDAMYWYRQDPGQGLRLIYYSQIVNDFQKGDIAEGYSVSREKKESFPLTVTSAQKNPTAFYLCASRPDGTRGEQYFGPGTRLTVT.

The rearrangement joins TRBV19 to TRBJ2-5; possible D gene TRBD2, 5 bases. Germline CDR1 and CDR2: LNHDA and SQIVND (reference sequence). Trimming removed 10 bases from V and 7 bases from J, with 19 bases in between. The CDR3 runs 13 residues. CDR3: CATLRDYILTQYF. CDR3 nucleotide sequence: TGTGCCACGCTCCGGGATTATATCTTGACCCAGTACTTC.

The rearrangement joins TRBV18 to TRBJ2-5; TRBD1 agrees at 7 bases. V shed 5 bases and J 1 base; nucleotides not matched to a gene: 10. This CDR3 contains 16 residues. The germline gives CDR1 KGHSH, CDR2 LQKENI. The CDR3 sequence: CASSNLTGSSQETQYF. The CDR3 region has the DNA TGTGCCAGCTCAAACTTGACAGGGTCTAGCCAAGAGACCCAGTACTTC. Full variable domain (outside the CDR3, taken from reference TRBV18 and TRBJ2-5): NAGVMQNPRHLVRRRGQEARLRCSPMKGHSHVYWYRQLPEEGLKFMVYLQKENIIDESGMPKERFSAEFPKEGPSILRIQQVVRGDSAAYFCASSNLTGSSQETQYFGPGTRLLVL.